The next 31 T cell receptor beta chains were all read from a single sample in a study of early T cells in non-severe SARS-CoV-2 infection. MiXCR was run by TCRdb on the 5' RACE reads, yielding one entry per CDR3 protein. The sample yields over 45,000 distinct CDR3 sequences, 6.6% seen once. The source material was whole blood, sampled at baseline. The receptors were gathered from an adult who was a healthcare worker with PCR-confirmed SARS-CoV-2 infection or an uninfected control (not recorded which).

This clonotype occurred many times. The V call is TRBV5-6, the J call TRBJ2-5; weak D call: TRBD2 (7 bases). Germline assignment: CDR1 SGHDT and CDR2 YYEEEE. CDR3 size: 14 residues. V was pared by 1 base and J by 5 bases, with 12 bases between. This CDR3 is CASSLRGALETQYF. The CDR3 coding sequence is TGTGCCAGCAGCTTGCGGGGGGCTTTGGAGACCCAGTACTTC.

V and J are TRBV6-2 or TRBV6-3 and TRBJ2-1, with 7 bases identical to TRBD2. The CDR3 has 14 residues. The germline V gene has CDR1 MNHEY and CDR2 SVGEGT. V lost 6 bases to trimming and J lost 8 bases; unmatched junction nucleotides: 10. CDR3: CASSPGGLGDEQFF. The CDR3 DNA sequence: TGTGCCAGCAGCCCCGGGGGGTTGGGCGATGAGCAGTTCTTC.

This clonotype showed up many times. The chain links TRBV7-2 to TRBJ1-5; D might be TRBD1 (5 bases). This CDR3 is 16 amino acids long. V was clipped by 0 bases and J by 4 bases, with 13 bases between them. The germline V gene has CDR1 SGHTA and CDR2 FQGNSA. CDR3 loop: CASSLAGGAGNQPQHF. The CDR3 bases are TGTGCCAGCAGCTTAGCGGGAGGGGCAGGTAATCAGCCCCAGCATTTT.

This clonotype came up many times. V and J are TRBV20-1 and TRBJ2-5; 10 nucleotides line up with TRBD2. J lost 2 bases, V lost 5 bases, and 17 bases had no gene match. Germline CDR1 reads DFQATT; CDR2 reads SNEGSKA (reference sequence). The CDR3 contains 18 residues. The CDR3 DNA reads as TGCAGTGCTGCAACAGCTAGCGGGGGTACGTGGGGTCAAGAGACCCAGTACTTC. It specifies CSAATASGGTWGQETQYF.

This clonotype was found many times. The CDR3 protein is CASSIDGGSKPQHF. CDR3 sequence (DNA): TGTGCCAGTAGTATAGACGGGGGATCGAAGCCCCAGCATTTT. The chain uses TRBV19 and TRBJ1-5; TRBD1 might be the D (5 bases). Trimming stripped 0 bases from V and 8 bases from J, with 11 bases between. Germline assignment: CDR1 LNHDA and CDR2 SQIVND (reference sequence). The CDR3 consists of 14 residues.

This clonotype was seen a handful of times. The chain links TRBV6-1 to TRBJ1-1; TRBD1 is a possible D gene (5 bases). The CDR3 is 13 amino acids. The V end was cut by 10 bases, the J end by 7 bases, with 19 bases between. Per germline, CDR1 MNHNS and CDR2 SASEGT. The CDR3 region is CATSLLGQVEAFF. CDR3 in DNA: TGTGCCACCAGCCTACTGGGGCAAGTTGAAGCTTTCTTT.

The rearrangement joins TRBV7-8 to TRBJ2-1, with D possibly being TRBD1 (6 bases). CDR1 and CDR2 (germline): SGHVS, FQNEAQ. V was cut by 5 bases and J by 7 bases, with 18 bases left in between. CDR3 size: 15 residues. The CDR3 here is CASSLRDTETNEQFF. DNA for the CDR3: TGTGCCAGCAGCCTCCGGGACACGGAGACGAATGAGCAGTTCTTC.

This chain joins TRBV12-3 or TRBV12-4 and TRBJ2-7; 10 bases line up with TRBD1. Trimming took 5 bases from V and 11 from J; bases not matched to a gene: 9. This CDR3 has 13 residues. The CDR3 nucleotides read TGTGCCAGCAGTCCGAACGGACAGGGGGTTGAGTACTTC. It encodes CASSPNGQGVEYF.

This clonotype was detected ten times or more. The chain recombines TRBV19 with TRBJ2-2; D is possibly TRBD1 (6 bases). The ends were cut back, 3 bases at V and 3 bases at J, with 14 bases in the middle. The CDR3 extends over 16 amino acids. Germline lookup yields CDR1 LNHDA and CDR2 SQIVND (reference sequence). CDR3 in amino acids: CASSIWAGDDTGELFF. CDR3 nucleotide sequence: TGTGCCAGTAGTATCTGGGCAGGGGACGACACCGGGGAGCTGTTTTTT.

This clonotype was seen repeatedly, ten times or more. The chain carries TRBV6-2 or TRBV6-3 and TRBJ1-2; a weak D match, TRBD1 (5 bases). The CDR3 sequence is 11 residues long. The germline V gene encodes CDR1 MNHEY and CDR2 SVGEGT. Trimming took off 5 bases at V and 7 bases at J, with 8 bases between the two ends. Here the CDR3 DNA reads TGTGCCAGCAGTCGACAGACTGGCTACACCTTC. Its protein product is CASSRQTGYTF.

At least ten counts were recorded for this clonotype. This chain links TRBV9 with TRBJ1-4; a possible D gene is TRBD1 (5 bases). Per germline, CDR1 SGDLS and CDR2 YYNGEE. V was shortened by 7 bases and J by 5 bases, with 15 bases between the two germline ends. CDR3 size: 14 residues. The CDR3 DNA sequence: TGTGCCAGCGGGGCGGAAGTAAGGAATGAAAAACTGTTTTTT. The encoded protein is CASGAEVRNEKLFF.

At least ten counts were recorded for this clonotype. The J gene is TRBJ2-3, the V gene TRBV7-8, with D hard to call. Germline values: CDR1 SGHVS, CDR2 FQNEAQ. Trimming cost V 1 base and J 0 bases, with 5 bases left between them. This CDR3 is 14 amino acids long. The CDR3 sequence: CASSLVPSTDTQYF. The CDR3 DNA reads TGTGCCAGCAGCTTAGTGCCTAGCACAGATACGCAGTATTTT. Using reference TRBV7-8 and TRBJ2-3 for the parts outside the CDR3, the full variable domain is GAGVSQSPRYKVAKRGQDVALRCDPISGHVSLFWYQQALGQGPEFLTYFQNEAQLDKSGLPSDRFFAERPEGSVSTLKIQRTQQEDSAVYLCASSLVPSTDTQYFGPGTRLTVL.

The J gene is TRBJ2-1, the V gene TRBV6-2 or TRBV6-3; 11 nucleotides align to TRBD2. There are 15 residues in the CDR3. Trimming removed 5 bases from V and 7 bases from J; junction bases left unmatched: 7. CDR1 is MNHEY and CDR2 is SVGEGT in the germline V gene. The CDR3 region has the DNA TGTGCCAGCAGTCCTATTAGCGGGGGGGCTAATGAGCAGTTCTTC. Its translation: CASSPISGGANEQFF.

Many counts were recorded for this clonotype. The conserved closing phenylalanine or tryptophan is absent in this CDR3, likely reflecting a read error. The chain combines TRBV24-1 with TRBJ2-1, with a weak D call TRBD2 (6 bases). The CDR3 length is 16 residues. The V gene lost 4 bases and the J gene lost 6 bases, with 18 bases spanning the gap. Germline assignment: CDR1 KGHDR and CDR2 SFDVKD. The CDR3 nucleotides read TGTGCCACCAGTGACAAGCGGGCAGGGAGTTCCAATGAGCAGTTCTCC. Amino acid sequence: CATSDKRAGSSNEQFS.

This clonotype was counted at least ten times. The J gene is TRBJ1-6, the V gene TRBV20-1; D may be TRBD1 (5 bases). The CDR3 totals 15 residues. Germline V CDR1 and CDR2: DFQATT, SNEGSKA (reference sequence). V was cut by 4 bases and J by 4 bases, with 14 bases left in between. The CDR3 sequence is CSATLDSLYNSPLHF. For the CDR3, the DNA is TGCAGTGCTACGTTAGACAGTTTATATAATTCACCCCTCCACTTT.

The chain joins TRBV5-1 to TRBJ1-2; 10 bases line up with TRBD1. Germline V gene lookup returns CDR1 SGHRS and CDR2 YFSETQ. This CDR3 is 14 amino acids long. V shed 1 base and J 6 bases; nucleotides not matched to a gene: 3. This CDR3 is CASSLIGTGDGYTF. The CDR3 DNA sequence: TGCGCCAGCAGCTTGATAGGGACAGGGGATGGCTACACCTTC.

The chain recombines TRBV7-6 with TRBJ2-7, with 12 nucleotides matching TRBD1. CDR1 is SGHVS and CDR2 is FNYEAQ in the germline V gene. This CDR3 has 15 amino acids. The V segment lost 4 bases and the J segment 4 bases; nucleotides outside the gene matches: 5. DNA of the CDR3: TGTGCCAGCAGCTCCGGGACAGGGGGCTTTTACGAGCAGTACTTC. It codes for CASSSGTGGFYEQYF. The complete variable domain, with remaining parts taken from reference TRBV7-6 and TRBJ2-7, reads GAGVSQSPRYKVTKRGQDVALRCDPISGHVSLYWYRQALGQGPEFLTYFNYEAQQDKSGLPNDRFSAERPEGSISTLTIQRTEQRDSAMYRCASSSGTGGFYEQYFGPGTRLTVT.

The chain links TRBV7-3 to TRBJ1-1; 7 bases agree with TRBD1. This CDR3 is built from 14 residues. V shed 5 bases and J 2 bases; nucleotides not matched to a gene: 5. In germline, CDR1 is SGHTA, CDR2 FQGTGA. The CDR3 nucleotides are TGTGCCAGCAGCACCTCAGGGGGTAACACTGAAGCTTTCTTT. Translated, it gives CASSTSGGNTEAFF.

This clonotype was counted ten times or more. The rearrangement uses TRBV7-2 and TRBJ2-3; D not resolved. This CDR3 comprises 13 residues. The germline V and J ends were trimmed by 4 bases and 8 bases, with 13 bases remaining between them. Germline CDR1 is SGHTA and CDR2 is FQGNSA. The CDR3 DNA is TGTGCCAGCAGCTCCGCCCCATATGGTACGCAGTATTTT. Translated, it gives CASSSAPYGTQYF.

This clonotype was detected ten times or more. The rearrangement uses TRBV7-2 and TRBJ1-2; D is undetermined. The V gene's germline CDR1 is SGHTA and CDR2 FQGNSA. The CDR3 contains 12 residues. The ends were cut back, 5 bases at V and 8 bases at J, with 12 bases in the middle. CDR3 in DNA: TGTGCCAGCAGCCCCCATCGCCACGGCTACACCTTC. As protein: CASSPHRHGYTF.

This clonotype has just a few counts. The V and J genes are TRBV7-3 and TRBJ2-1; possibly TRBD1 for D (5 bases). Per germline, CDR1 SGHTA and CDR2 FQGTGA. Trimming shortened V by 1 base and J by 4 bases, and 11 bases separated the two germline ends. The CDR3 has 15 amino acids. The CDR3 reads CASSLMQGTYNEQFF. In DNA, the CDR3 is TGTGCCAGCAGCTTAATGCAGGGTACTTACAATGAGCAGTTCTTC.

Many counts were recorded for this clonotype. The genes are TRBV29-1 and TRBJ1-2; D remains unclear. V dropped 6 bases and J dropped 10 bases, with 18 bases sitting between them. The CDR3 sequence is 12 residues long. Germline-derived CDR1 and CDR2 are SQVTM and ANQGSEA. CDR3 nucleotides: TGCAGCGTCCGGACGGCAGGAGAGGACTACACCTTC. As protein: CSVRTAGEDYTF.

The chain recombines TRBV12-3 or TRBV12-4 with TRBJ2-1, with no clear D. Between the trimmed V and J ends, which lost 1 base and 7 bases, there was a span of 11 bases. This CDR3 region has 14 residues. CDR3 sequence reads: CASSLGDGWNEQFF. Written as DNA, the CDR3 is TGTGCCAGCAGTTTAGGAGACGGGTGGAATGAGCAGTTCTTC.

This clonotype was picked up a small number of times. The genes are TRBV5-1 and TRBJ2-2, with 7 bases lining up with TRBD2. This CDR3 is built from 13 residues. The V segment lost 4 bases and the J segment 7 bases; nucleotides outside the gene matches: 4. Germline values: CDR1 SGHRS, CDR2 YFSETQ. The CDR3 DNA sequence: TGCGCCAGCAGCCCCCGGGGGGACGGGGAGCTGTTTTTT. The encoded protein is CASSPRGDGELFF.

The chain links TRBV4-2 to TRBJ2-3; TRBD1 agrees at 8 bases. CDR3 length: 17 amino acids. Germline V gives CDR1 LGHNA, CDR2 YNFKEQ. Germline trimming cut 1 base from V and 4 bases from J; bases unmatched to any gene: 10. CDR3 DNA sequence: TGTGCCAGCAGCCAAGCTAACGGACAGGGCGGCGCAGATACGCAGTATTTT. It codes for CASSQANGQGGADTQYF.

The CDR3 region has the DNA TGTGCCTCTATGGGAGGGTTAGGGGCTTTCTTT. The encoded protein is CASMGGLGAFF. This chain links TRBV28 with TRBJ1-1; no reliable D call. V lost 11 bases and J 11 bases, leaving 18 bases between the germline ends. Germline-derived CDR1 and CDR2 are MDHEN and SYDVKM. The CDR3 runs 11 residues.

This clonotype was observed a few times. This chain uses TRBV6-5 with TRBJ1-6; D not resolved. The V and J ends lost 0 bases and 8 bases respectively, with 14 bases between them. CDR3 size: 16 residues. Germline lookup yields CDR1 MNHEY and CDR2 SVGAGI. The CDR3 sequence is CASSYSQVQIDSPLHF. In nucleotides, the CDR3 is TGTGCCAGCAGTTACTCGCAGGTCCAGATCGATTCACCCCTCCACTTT.

This clonotype came up a few times. The chain employs TRBV20-1 and TRBJ1-4; D is undetermined. This CDR3 has 14 residues. The germline gives CDR1 DFQATT, CDR2 SNEGSKA (reference sequence). The V end lost 4 bases, the J end lost 2 bases, and 11 bases lay between the germline ends. CDR3 nucleotide sequence: TGCAGTGCTAAAGAGTTGTGGACTAATGAAAAACTGTTTTTT. Its translation: CSAKELWTNEKLFF.

This clonotype occurred many times. The chain recombines TRBV7-6 with TRBJ1-4; D is unclear. V was trimmed by 5 bases and J by 5 bases, leaving 18 bases between them. The CDR3 sequence is 16 residues long. The germline V gene has CDR1 SGHVS and CDR2 FNYEAQ. CDR3 bases: TGTGCCAGCAGCGTGGACCTCCACCGGGAAAATGAAAAACTGTTTTTT. Protein sequence: CASSVDLHRENEKLFF. Filled out from reference TRBV7-6 and TRBJ1-4, the complete variable domain reads GAGVSQSPRYKVTKRGQDVALRCDPISGHVSLYWYRQALGQGPEFLTYFNYEAQQDKSGLPNDRFSAERPEGSISTLTIQRTEQRDSAMYRCASSVDLHRENEKLFFGSGTQLSVL.

This clonotype was detected ten times or more. The chain uses TRBV7-9 and TRBJ1-4, with D uncertain. Trimming stripped 5 bases from V and 4 bases from J, with 14 bases between. The CDR3 has 15 amino acids. The germline CDR1 and CDR2 sequences are SEHNR and FQNEAQ (reference sequence). CDR3 nucleotides: TGTGCCAGCAGCCATAACGGACTGAATAATGAAAAACTGTTTTTT. This gives the protein CASSHNGLNNEKLFF.

This clonotype was counted only a few times. The rearrangement uses TRBV7-2 and TRBJ1-2; 7 nucleotides align to TRBD1. J was trimmed by 7 bases and V by 5 bases; bases with no gene match: 7. Per germline, CDR1 SGHTA and CDR2 FQGNSA. CDR3 size: 13 residues. The CDR3 nucleotides read TGTGCCAGCAGCCCTAGACAGGGTGGTGGCTACACCTTC. Its protein is CASSPRQGGGYTF.